The present T cell receptor (beta chain) was sequenced within a study of blood T cells in healthy people across ages. Study-wide background: Template-switching capture recovered about one barcoded beta molecule per two T cells. Overall study findings and caveats: Older age went with lower TCR beta diversity per million T cells, in a roughly linear way. Percentage of naive T cells showed a strong correlation with TCR beta diversity. Naive CD4+ cells and diversity were both higher in long-lived donors than in aged donors.

V lost 5 bases, J lost 4 bases, and 15 bases lay in between. The CDR3 spans 15 residues. With respect to this clonotype: Its antigen remains unknown.

Alongside a J-beta primer mix, a sample-barcoded 5' primer served in a second PCR lasting roughly 6 to 11 cycles. In TCRdb, the 5' RACE reads were re-called with MiXCR into one record per CDR3 protein. Of hundreds of thousands of distinct CDR3 sequences in the sample, around 49% are singletons; the top ten hold about an eighth. The material sequenced was blood. The rearrangement links TRBV12-3 or TRBV12-4 to TRBJ2-4; possibly TRBD1 or TRBD2 for D (5 bases each). The TCR originated in a man younger than 45 in good health. Here the CDR3 reads CASSDSGTAKNIQYF. In DNA form, the CDR3 reads TGTGCCAGCAGTGATTCCGGGACCGCTAAAAACATTCAGTACTTC.